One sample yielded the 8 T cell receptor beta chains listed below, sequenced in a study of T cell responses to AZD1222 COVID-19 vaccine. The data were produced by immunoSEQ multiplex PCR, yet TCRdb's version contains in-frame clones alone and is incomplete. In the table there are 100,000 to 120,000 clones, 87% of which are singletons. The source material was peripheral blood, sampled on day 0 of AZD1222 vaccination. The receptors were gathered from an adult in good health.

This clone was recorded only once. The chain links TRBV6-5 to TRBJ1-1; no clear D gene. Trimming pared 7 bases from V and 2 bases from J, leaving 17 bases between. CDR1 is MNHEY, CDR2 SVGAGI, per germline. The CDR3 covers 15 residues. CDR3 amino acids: CASTPLGWRNTEAFF. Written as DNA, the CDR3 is TGTGCCAGCACCCCACTTGGGTGGCGAAACACTGAAGCTTTCTTT.

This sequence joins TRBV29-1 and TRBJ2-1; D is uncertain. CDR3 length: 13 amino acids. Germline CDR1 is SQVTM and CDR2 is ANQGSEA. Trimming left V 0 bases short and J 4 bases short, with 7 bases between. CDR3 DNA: TGCAGCGTTGAAGACCCCCGTTACAATGAGCAGTTCTTC. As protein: CSVEDPRYNEQFF.

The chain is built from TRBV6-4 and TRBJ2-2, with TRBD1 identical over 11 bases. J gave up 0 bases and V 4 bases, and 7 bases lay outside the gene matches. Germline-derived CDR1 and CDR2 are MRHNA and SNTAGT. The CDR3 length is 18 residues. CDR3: CASSGGQGVPTNTGELFF. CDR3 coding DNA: TGTGCCAGCAGTGGGGGACAGGGGGTCCCGACGAACACCGGGGAGCTGTTTTTT.

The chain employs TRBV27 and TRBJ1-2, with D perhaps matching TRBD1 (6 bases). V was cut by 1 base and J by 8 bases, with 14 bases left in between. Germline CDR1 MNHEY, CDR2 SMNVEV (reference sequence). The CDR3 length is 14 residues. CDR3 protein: CASSLFRGASGYTF. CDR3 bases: TGTGCCAGCAGTTTATTTCGGGGGGCGTCCGGCTACACCTTC.

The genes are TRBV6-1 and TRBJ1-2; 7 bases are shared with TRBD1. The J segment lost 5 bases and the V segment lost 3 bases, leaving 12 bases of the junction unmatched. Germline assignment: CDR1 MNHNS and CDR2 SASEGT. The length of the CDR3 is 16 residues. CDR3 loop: CASSEGIPGQVYGYTF. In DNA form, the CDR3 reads TGTGCCAGCAGTGAGGGGATCCCAGGACAGGTATATGGCTACACCTTC.

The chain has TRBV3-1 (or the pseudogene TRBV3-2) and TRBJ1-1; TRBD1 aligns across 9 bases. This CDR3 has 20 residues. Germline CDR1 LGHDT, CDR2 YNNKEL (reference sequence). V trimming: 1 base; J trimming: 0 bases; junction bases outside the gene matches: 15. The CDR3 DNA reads TGTGCCAGCAGCCAAGGTGGGACAGGGCCTCTTGCCGGGGTGAACACTGAAGCTTTCTTT. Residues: CASSQGGTGPLAGVNTEAFF.

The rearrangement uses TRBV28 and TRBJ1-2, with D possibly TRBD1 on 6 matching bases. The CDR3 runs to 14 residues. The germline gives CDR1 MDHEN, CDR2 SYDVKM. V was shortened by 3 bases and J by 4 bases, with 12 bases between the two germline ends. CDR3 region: CASSFPGAGYGYTF. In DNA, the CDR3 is TGTGCCAGCAGTTTTCCAGGGGCGGGCTATGGCTACACCTTC.

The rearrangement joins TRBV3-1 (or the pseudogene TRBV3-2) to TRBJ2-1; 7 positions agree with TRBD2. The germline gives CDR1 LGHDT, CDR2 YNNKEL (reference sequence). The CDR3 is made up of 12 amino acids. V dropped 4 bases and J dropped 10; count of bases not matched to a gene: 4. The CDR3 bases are TGTGCCAGCAGCCGGGGAGGGGTAGAGCAGTTCTTC. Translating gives CASSRGGVEQFF.